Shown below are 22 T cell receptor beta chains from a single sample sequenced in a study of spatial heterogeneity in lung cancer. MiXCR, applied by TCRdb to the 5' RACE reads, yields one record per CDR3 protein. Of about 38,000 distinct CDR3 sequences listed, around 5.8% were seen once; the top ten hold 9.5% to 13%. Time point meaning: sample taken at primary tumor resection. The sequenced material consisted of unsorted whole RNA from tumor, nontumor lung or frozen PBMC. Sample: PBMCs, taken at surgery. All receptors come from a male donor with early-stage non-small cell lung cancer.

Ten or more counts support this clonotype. The CDR3 here is CSARDIQNTGELFF. CDR3 DNA: TGCAGTGCTAGAGATATCCAGAACACCGGGGAGCTGTTTTTT. The chain recombines TRBV20-1 with TRBJ2-2; no reliable D call. Germline CDR1 is DFQATT and CDR2 is SNEGSKA (reference sequence). The V and J ends lost 0 bases and 1 base respectively, with 6 bases between them. The CDR3 length is 14 residues.

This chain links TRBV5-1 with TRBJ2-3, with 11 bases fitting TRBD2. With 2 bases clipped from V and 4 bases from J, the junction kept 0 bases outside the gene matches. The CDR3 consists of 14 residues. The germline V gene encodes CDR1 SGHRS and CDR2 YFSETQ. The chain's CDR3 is CASSFSGGADTQYF. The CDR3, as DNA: TGCGCCAGCAGCTTTAGCGGGGGGGCAGATACGCAGTATTTT.

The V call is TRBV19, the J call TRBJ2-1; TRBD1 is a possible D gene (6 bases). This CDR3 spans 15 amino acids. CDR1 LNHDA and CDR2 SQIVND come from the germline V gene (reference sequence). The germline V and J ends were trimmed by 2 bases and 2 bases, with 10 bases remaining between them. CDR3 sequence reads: CASSIRTDTYNEQFF. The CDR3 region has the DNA TGTGCCAGTAGTATACGGACAGACACCTACAATGAGCAGTTCTTC.

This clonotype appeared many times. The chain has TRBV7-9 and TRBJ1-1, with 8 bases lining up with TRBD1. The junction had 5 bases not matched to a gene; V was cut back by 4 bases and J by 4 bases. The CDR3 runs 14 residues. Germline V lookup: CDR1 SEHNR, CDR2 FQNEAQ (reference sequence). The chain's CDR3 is CASSYQQGGTEAFF. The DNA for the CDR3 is TGTGCCAGCAGCTACCAACAGGGGGGCACTGAAGCTTTCTTT.

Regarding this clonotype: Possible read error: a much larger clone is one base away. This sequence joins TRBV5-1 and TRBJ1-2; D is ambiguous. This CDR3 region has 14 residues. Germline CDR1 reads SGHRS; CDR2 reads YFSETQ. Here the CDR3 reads CASSPTDVNYGYAF. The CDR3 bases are TGCGCCAGCAGCCCTACTGACGTTAACTATGGCTACGCCTTC.

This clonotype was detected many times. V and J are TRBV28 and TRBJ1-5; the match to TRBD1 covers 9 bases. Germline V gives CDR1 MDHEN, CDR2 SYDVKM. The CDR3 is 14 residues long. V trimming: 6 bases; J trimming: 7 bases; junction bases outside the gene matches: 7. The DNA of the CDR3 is TGTGCCAGCAGATCTCCGGGACAGGGACAGCCCCAGCATTTT. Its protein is CASRSPGQGQPQHF.

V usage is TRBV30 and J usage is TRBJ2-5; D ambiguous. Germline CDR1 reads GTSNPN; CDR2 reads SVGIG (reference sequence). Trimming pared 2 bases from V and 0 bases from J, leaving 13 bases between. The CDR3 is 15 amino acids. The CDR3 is CAWSFPDWYQETQYF. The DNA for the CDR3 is TGTGCCTGGAGTTTTCCTGACTGGTACCAAGAGACCCAGTACTTC.

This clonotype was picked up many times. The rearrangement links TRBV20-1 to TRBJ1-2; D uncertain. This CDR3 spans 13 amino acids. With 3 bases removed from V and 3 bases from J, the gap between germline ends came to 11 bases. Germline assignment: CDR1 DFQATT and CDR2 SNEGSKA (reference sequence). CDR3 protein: CSARVTSDYGYTF. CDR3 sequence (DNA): TGCAGTGCTAGGGTTACCAGTGACTATGGCTACACCTTC.

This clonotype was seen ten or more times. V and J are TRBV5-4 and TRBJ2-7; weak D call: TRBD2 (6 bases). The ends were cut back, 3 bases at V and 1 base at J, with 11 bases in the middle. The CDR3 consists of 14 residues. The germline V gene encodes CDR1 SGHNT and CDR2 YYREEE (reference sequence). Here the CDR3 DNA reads TGTGCCAGCAGCTCCGGAGGGATTTCCTACGAGCAGTACTTC. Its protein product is CASSSGGISYEQYF.

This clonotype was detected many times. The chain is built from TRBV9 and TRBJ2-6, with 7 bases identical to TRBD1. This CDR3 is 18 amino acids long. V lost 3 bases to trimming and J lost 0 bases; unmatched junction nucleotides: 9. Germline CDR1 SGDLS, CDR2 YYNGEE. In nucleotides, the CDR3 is TGTGCCAGCAGCGGAGGGACAGTCCTCAGCTCTGGGGCCAACGTCCTGACTTTC. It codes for CASSGGTVLSSGANVLTF. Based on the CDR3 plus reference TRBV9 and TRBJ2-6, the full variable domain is DSGVTQTPKHLITATGQRVTLRCSPRSGDLSVYWYQQSLDQGLQFLIQYYNGEERAKGNILERFSAQQFPDLHSELNLSSLELGDSALYFCASSGGTVLSSGANVLTFGAGSRLTVL.

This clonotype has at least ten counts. The CDR3 reads CASSQGGYGYTF. DNA of the CDR3: TGTGCCAGCAGCCAAGGGGGGTACGGCTACACCTTC. The rearrangement uses TRBV27 and TRBJ1-2; D perhaps matches TRBD1 (6 bases). V lost 6 bases to trimming and J lost 8 bases, with 13 bases between them. Germline V gene lookup returns CDR1 MNHEY and CDR2 SMNVEV (reference sequence). This CDR3 is built from 12 residues.

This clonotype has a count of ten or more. The CDR3 nucleotides read TGTGCCAGCAGCTGGATCAGACAGGGCCTAGGTTTAGCCAAAAACATTCAGTACTTC. Translation: CASSWIRQGLGLAKNIQYF. The V gene is TRBV7-2, the J gene TRBJ2-4, with 7 positions matching TRBD1. Losses at the gene ends were 4 bases for V and 0 bases for J; bases not matched to a gene: 15. The CDR3 sequence is 19 residues long. Germline CDR1 and CDR2: SGHTA and FQGNSA.

This chain's CDR3 is CASSQGLAGGRETQYF. Here the CDR3 DNA reads TGTGCCAGCAGTCAGGGACTAGCGGGGGGAAGAGAGACCCAGTACTTC. This rearrangement joins TRBV7-2 to TRBJ2-5; 15 bases are a match to TRBD2. The CDR3 has 16 amino acids. The germline CDR1 and CDR2 sequences are SGHTA and FQGNSA. J gave up 4 bases and V 6 bases, and 6 bases lay outside the gene matches.

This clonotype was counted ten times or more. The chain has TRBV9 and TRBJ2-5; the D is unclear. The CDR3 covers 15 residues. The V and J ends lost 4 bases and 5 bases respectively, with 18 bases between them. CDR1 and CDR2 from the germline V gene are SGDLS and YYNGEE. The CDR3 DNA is TGTGCCAGCAGCCTCGCCGAGGTGTTTGGGGAGACCCAGTACTTC. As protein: CASSLAEVFGETQYF.

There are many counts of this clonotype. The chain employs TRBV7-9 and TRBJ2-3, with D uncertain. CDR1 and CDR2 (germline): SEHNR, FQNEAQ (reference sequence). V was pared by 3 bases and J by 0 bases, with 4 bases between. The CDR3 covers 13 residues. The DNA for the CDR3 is TGTGCCAGCAGCTTCTCCAGCACAGATACGCAGTATTTT. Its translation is CASSFSSTDTQYF.

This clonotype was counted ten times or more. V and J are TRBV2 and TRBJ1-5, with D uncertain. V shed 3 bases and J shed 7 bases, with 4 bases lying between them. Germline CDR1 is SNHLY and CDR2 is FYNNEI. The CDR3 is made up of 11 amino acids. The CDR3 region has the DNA TGTGCCAGCAGTGAGGACCAGCCCCAGCATTTT. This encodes CASSEDQPQHF.

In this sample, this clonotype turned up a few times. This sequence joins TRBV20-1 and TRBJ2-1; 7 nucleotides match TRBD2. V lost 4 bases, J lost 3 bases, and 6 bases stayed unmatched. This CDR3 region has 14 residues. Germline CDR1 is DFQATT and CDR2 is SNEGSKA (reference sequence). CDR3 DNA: TGCAGTGCTACCGGGGGGATACACTACAATGAGCAGTTCTTC. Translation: CSATGGIHYNEQFF.

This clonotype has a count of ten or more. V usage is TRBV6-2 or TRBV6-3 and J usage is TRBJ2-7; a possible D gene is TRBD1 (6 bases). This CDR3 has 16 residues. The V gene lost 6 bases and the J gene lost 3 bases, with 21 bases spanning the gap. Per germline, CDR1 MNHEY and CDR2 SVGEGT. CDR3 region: CASREETGLGRYEQYF. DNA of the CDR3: TGTGCCAGCAGAGAAGAGACAGGCCTAGGACGCTACGAGCAGTACTTC.

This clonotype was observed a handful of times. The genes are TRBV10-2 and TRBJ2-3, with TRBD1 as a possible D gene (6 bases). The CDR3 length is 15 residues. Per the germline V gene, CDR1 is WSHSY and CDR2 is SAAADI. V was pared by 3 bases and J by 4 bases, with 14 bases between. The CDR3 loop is CASSDGGNPPDTQYF. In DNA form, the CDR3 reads TGCGCCAGCAGTGATGGGGGCAATCCTCCAGATACGCAGTATTTT.

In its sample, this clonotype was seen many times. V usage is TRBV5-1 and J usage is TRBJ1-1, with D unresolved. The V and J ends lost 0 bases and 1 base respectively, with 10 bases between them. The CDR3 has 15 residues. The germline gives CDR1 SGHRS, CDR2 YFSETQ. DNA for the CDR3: TGCGCCAGCAGCTTGGATTCAGCAGGGAACACTGAAGCTTTCTTT. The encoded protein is CASSLDSAGNTEAFF. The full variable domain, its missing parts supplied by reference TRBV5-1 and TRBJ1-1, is KAGVTQTPRYLIKTRGQQVTLSCSPISGHRSVSWYQQTPGQGLQFLFEYFSETQRNKGNFPGRFSGRQFSNSRSEMNVSTLELGDSALYLCASSLDSAGNTEAFFGQGTRLTVV.

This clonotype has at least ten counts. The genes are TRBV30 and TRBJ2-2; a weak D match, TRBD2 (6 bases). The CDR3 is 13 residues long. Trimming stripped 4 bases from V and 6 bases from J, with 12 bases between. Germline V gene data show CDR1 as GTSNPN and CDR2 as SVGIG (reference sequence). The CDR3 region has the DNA TGTGCCTGGACCGAGCCGGGGGCCGGGGAGCTGTTTTTT. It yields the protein CAWTEPGAGELFF.

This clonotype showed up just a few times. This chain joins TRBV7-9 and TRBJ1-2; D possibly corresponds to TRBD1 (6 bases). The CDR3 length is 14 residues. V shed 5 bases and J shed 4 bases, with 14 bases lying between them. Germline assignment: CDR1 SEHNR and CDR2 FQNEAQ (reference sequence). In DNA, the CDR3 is TGTGCCAGCAGCCGAGGAGGGGGAAGCTATGGCTACACCTTC. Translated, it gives CASSRGGGSYGYTF.